The clone carrying this T cell receptor (beta chain) appeared many times. The data stem from a study of spatial heterogeneity in lung cancer. Study background: The donor population consisted of over 55 patients with untreated, early-stage non-small cell lung cancer. Available follow-up PBMC samples, collected a median of around 23 months post-resection, were sequenced.

One entry per CDR3 protein, called by TCRdb with MiXCR from the 5' RACE reads. The table includes tens of thousands of distinct CDR3 sequences, 6.5% to 9.5% detected once. Noted time point: blood at routine non-recurrence follow-up after resection. Germline V lookup: CDR1 SGHVS, CDR2 FNYEAQ. V was trimmed by 1 base and J by 6 bases, leaving 17 bases between them. This CDR3 comprises 16 residues. The gene calls are TRBV7-6 and TRBJ2-3; D may be TRBD1 (6 bases). This sequence originates from a male donor with early-stage non-small cell lung cancer. The source material was PBMCs, sampled at follow-up. The CDR3 loop is CASSLVFRGIGDTQYF. The CDR3 bases are TGTGCCAGCAGCTTAGTTTTCAGGGGTATCGGCGATACGCAGTATTTT.